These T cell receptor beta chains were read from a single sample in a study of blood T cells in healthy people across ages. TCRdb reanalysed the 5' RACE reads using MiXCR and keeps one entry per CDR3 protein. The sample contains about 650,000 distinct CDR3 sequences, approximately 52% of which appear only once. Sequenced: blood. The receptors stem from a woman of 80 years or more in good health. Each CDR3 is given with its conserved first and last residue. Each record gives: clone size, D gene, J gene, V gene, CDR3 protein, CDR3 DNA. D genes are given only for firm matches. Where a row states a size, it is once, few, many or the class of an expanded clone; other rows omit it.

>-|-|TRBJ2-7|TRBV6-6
CASTDGGGASYEQYF
TGTGCCAGCACCGACGGAGGTGGCGCCTCCTACGAGCAGTACTTC
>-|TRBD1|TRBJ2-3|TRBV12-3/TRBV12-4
CASRADRRADTQYF
TGTGCCAGCAGAGCGGACAGGAGAGCAGATACGCAGTATTTT
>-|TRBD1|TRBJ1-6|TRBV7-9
CAGDSGGNSPLHF
TGTGCCGGCGACTCAGGGGGTAATTCACCCCTCCACTTT
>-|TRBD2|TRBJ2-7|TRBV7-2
CASSLQAGGSYEQYF
TGTGCCAGCAGCTTACAAGCGGGGGGTTCCTACGAGCAGTACTTC
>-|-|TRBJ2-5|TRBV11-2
CASSLERQGRSETQYF
TGTGCCAGCAGCTTAGAAAGGCAGGGGCGGTCTGAGACCCAGTACTTC
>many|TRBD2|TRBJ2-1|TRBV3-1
CASSQDLRLAGNEQFF
TGTGCCAGCAGCCAAGATCTGAGACTAGCGGGAAATGAGCAGTTCTTC
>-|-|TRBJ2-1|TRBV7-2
CASSLLVISNEQFF
TGTGCCAGCAGCTTACTAGTCATCAGCAATGAGCAGTTCTTC
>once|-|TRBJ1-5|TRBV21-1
CAVRTQHF
TGTGCCGTCCGTACCCAGCATTTT
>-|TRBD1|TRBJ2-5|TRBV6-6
CASIRQGPQETQYF
TGTGCCAGCATCCGACAGGGACCCCAAGAGACCCAGTACTTC
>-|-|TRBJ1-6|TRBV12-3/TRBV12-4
CASVSSYNSPLHF
TGTGCCAGTGTCTCCTCCTATAATTCACCCCTCCACTTT
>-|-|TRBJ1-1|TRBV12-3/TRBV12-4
CASSLNSETEAFF
TGTGCCAGCAGTTTGAACAGCGAGACTGAAGCTTTCTTT
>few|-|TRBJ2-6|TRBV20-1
CSARSTGAGANVLTF
TGCAGTGCTAGAAGTACTGGGGCTGGGGCCAACGTCCTGACTTTC
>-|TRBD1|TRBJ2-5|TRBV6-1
CASSSDRGFQETQYF
TGTGCCAGCAGCTCAGACAGGGGGTTCCAAGAGACCCAGTACTTC
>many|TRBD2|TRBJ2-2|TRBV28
CASSSQGLGTGELFF
TGTGCCAGCAGTTCCCAAGGACTAGGCACCGGGGAGCTGTTTTTT
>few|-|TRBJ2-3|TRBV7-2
CASSLDSAASSTDTQYF
TGTGCCAGCAGCTTAGACTCTGCGGCATCTAGCACAGATACGCAGTATTTT
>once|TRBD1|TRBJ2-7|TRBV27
CASASTGGLYEQYF
TGTGCCAGCGCATCGACAGGGGGGCTTTACGAGCAGTACTTC
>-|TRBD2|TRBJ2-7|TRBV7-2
CASSPIRNSVWGGDEIQYF
TGTGCCAGCAGCCCAATAAGAAACAGCGTGTGGGGGGGAGATGAGATCCAGTACTTC
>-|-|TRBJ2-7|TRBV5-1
CASSTTIGPYEQYF
TGCGCCAGCAGCACTACAATTGGCCCCTACGAGCAGTACTTC
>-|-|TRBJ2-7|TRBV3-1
CASSQDQGYSYEQYF
TGTGCCAGCAGCCAAGATCAGGGGTACTCCTACGAGCAGTACTTC
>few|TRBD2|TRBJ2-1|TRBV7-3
CASSHSGGVQQFF
TGTGCCAGCAGCCACTCCGGGGGGGTTCAGCAGTTCTTC
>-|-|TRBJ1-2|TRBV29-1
CSVEQGYYGYTF
TGCAGCGTTGAACAGGGGTACTATGGCTACACTTTC
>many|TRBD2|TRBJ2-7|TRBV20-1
CSASYSGRSNEQYF
TGCAGTGCTAGTTATAGCGGGAGATCAAACGAGCAGTACTTC
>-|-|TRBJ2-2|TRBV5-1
CASSPRLSAGELFF
TGCGCCAGCAGCCCGCGGTTAAGTGCCGGGGAGCTGTTTTTT
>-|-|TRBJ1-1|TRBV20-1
CSAWTQMNTEAFF
TGCAGTGCCTGGACGCAAATGAACACTGAAGCTTTCTTT
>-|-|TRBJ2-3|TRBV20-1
CSAERYRRLSDTQYF
TGCAGTGCCGAAAGATATCGGAGATTGTCAGATACGCAGTATTTT
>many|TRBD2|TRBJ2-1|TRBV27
CASSSLRESNEQFF
TGTGCCAGCAGTTCCTTGCGGGAGTCAAATGAGCAGTTCTTC
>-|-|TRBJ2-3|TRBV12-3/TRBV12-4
CASSVEGTVVNTQYF
TGTGCCAGCAGTGTTGAGGGGACCGTGGTAAATACGCAGTATTTT
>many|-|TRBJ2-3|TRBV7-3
CASSRGSDTQYF
TGTGCCAGCTCTCGTGGGTCAGATACGCAGTATTTT
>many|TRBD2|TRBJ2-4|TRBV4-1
CASSQAGGAKNIQYF
TGCGCCAGCAGCCAAGCGGGGGGAGCCAAAAACATTCAGTACTTC
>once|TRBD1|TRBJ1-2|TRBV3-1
CASSRQGARQGSSGYTF
TGTGCCAGCAGTCGACAAGGGGCGCGACAGGGGTCGTCCGGCTACACCTTC
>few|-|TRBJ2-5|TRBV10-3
CAISDGVQETQYF
TGTGCCATCAGTGATGGAGTTCAAGAGACCCAGTACTTC
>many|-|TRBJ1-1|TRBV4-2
CASSQEVHEAFF
TGTGCCAGCAGCCAAGAAGTACACGAAGCTTTCTTT
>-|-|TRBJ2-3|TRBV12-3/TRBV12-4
CASSFYGMRPDTQYF
TGTGCCAGCAGCTTTTACGGGATGAGGCCGGATACGCAGTATTTT
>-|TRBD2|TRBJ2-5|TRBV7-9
CASSFLAGDVQETQYF
TGTGCCAGCAGCTTTCTAGCGGGGGACGTACAAGAGACCCAGTACTTC
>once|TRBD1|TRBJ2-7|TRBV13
CASSPGGQGNYEQYF
TGTGCCAGCAGCCCGGGGGGACAGGGAAATTACGAGCAGTACTTC
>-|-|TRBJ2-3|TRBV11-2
CASSQELSYTDTQYF
TGTGCCAGCAGCCAAGAACTTTCGTACACAGATACGCAGTATTTT
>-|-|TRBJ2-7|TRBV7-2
CASSLDLGAREQYF
TGTGCCAGCAGCTTAGACCTGGGGGCGCGAGAGCAGTACTTC
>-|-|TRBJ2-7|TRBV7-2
CASSSGGLGVYEQYF
TGTGCCAGCTCTTCTGGGGGGTTAGGAGTCTACGAGCAGTACTTC
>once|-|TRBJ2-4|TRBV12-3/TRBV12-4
CASSLNPGDIQYF
TGTGCCAGCAGCCTCAATCCAGGAGACATTCAGTACTTC
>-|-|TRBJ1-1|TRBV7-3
CASSYGPPGMNTEAFF
TGTGCCAGCAGCTACGGTCCCCCTGGGATGAACACTGAAGCTTTCTTT
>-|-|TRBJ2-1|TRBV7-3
CASSSAGTGYEQFF
TGTGCCAGCAGCTCAGCCGGGACTGGTTATGAGCAGTTCTTC
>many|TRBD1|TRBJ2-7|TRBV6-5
CASSYSPGQGTQYF
TGTGCCAGCAGTTACTCTCCGGGACAGGGGACGCAGTACTTC
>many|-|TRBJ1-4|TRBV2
CASTGQSGSEKLFF
TGTGCCAGCACCGGGCAGAGCGGAAGTGAAAAACTGTTTTTT